This T cell receptor (beta chain) appears in the sequencing data of a study of CD8 T cells in Susac syndrome. Controls were age- and sex-matched healthy donors. TEMRA cells were FACS-enriched and CD8+ and CD4+ T cells negatively isolated. RNA totalling about 0.5 to 1 ug underwent reverse transcription with random hexamers. A single record per CDR3 protein comes from TCRdb applying MiXCR to the immunoSEQ multiplex PCR reads. The sample lists about 84,000 distinct CDR3 sequences; over 85% were seen once. The TCR originated in a human donor in good health. Sequencing was performed on CD8+ T cells from PBMCs.

The CDR3 sequence is CAWSGANTEAFF. CDR3 bases: TGTGCCTGGAGCGGGGCGAACACTGAAGCTTTCTTT. V usage is TRBV30 and J usage is TRBJ1-1, with D possibly TRBD1 on 5 matching bases. V lost 3 bases and J lost 1, with 6 bases in between. There are 12 residues in the CDR3. Per the germline V gene, CDR1 is GTSNPN and CDR2 is SVGIG (reference sequence). The whole variable domain, remainder taken from reference TRBV30 and TRBJ1-1, is SQTIHQWPATLVQPVGSPLSLECTVEGTSNPNLYWYRQAAGRGLQLLFYSVGIGQISSEVPQNLSASRPQDRQFILSSKKLLLSDSGFYLCAWSGANTEAFFGQGTRLTVV.